This T cell receptor (beta chain) came from a study of blood T cell repertoires in COVID-19 (dated by TCRdb to about 2020). Regarding the complete study: Samples from collaborators originated in the United States, Italy and Spain and spanned both the acute and convalescent phases of COVID-19. The material from the prospective study consisted of cDNA or gDNA derived from T cells, B-cell-depleted T cells, or PBMCs. The repertoires were made available in a free public database intended to serve as a resource for research on the immune response to SARS-CoV-2. The samples were drawn from the first 160 participants of the ongoing ImmuneRACE study and from 1,254 subjects provided by 6 global collaborators. Where HLA class I and class II types were available, the types were taken from metadata supplied by the sample provider, not from assay-based typing. Subjects who had been exposed to COVID-19, were actively infected with it, or had recovered from it provided the deeply sampled blood TCRbeta repertoires that made up the dataset. A de-identified subject ID, COVID-19 status, age in years and sex were almost always included in the sample metadata.

Overall study outcomes, separate from this receptor: The quantity of clinical and demographic metadata differed by source and by participant and was supplied without curation.

TCRbeta CDR3 regions were amplified from genomic DNA using the immunoSEQ Assay, a bias-controlled multiplex PCR. From the authors' description of their analysis: Within the assay, amplification of reference gene primers was used to estimate how many nucleated cells each sample contained. To quantify the absolute abundance of each unique TCRbeta CDR3 rearrangement, sequence reads were collapsed and filtered. For each sample, productive Simpson clonality was calculated by taking the square root of Simpson's diversity index across productive rearrangements. Held by TCRdb, this immuneACCESS table contains in-frame sequences only and omits some clones. Under half of the omission traces to an unresolved V gene where checked; the cause of the rest is unknown. V and J calls and clone size follow that table, whereas D and trimming were derived from the DNA. This sample is represented by around 200,000 clones; 65% to 85% of them were singletons. The ten largest clones capture roughly 3% of the sample.

CDR1 and CDR2 are drawn from the germline V gene: MNHEY, SVGAGI. The CDR3 measures 15 amino acids from cysteine to valine. Of the read, only the CDR3 DNA is kept; its 45 bases are in frame from base 1. Trimming takes 6 bases off V and 2 bases off J; junction bases not matched to a gene: 8. On this clone itself: Its binding antigen is unknown. Within one base of it there is no much larger clone, and no base qualities were kept.

Participants in the prospective study were aged about 18 to 95 years, lived in about two dozen United States geographic areas, and enrolled through a virtual design. In the prospective study, cohorts were assigned on the basis of participant-reported clinical history obtained from a screening survey and a study questionnaire. For ImmuneRACE Cohort 3, a participant was defined as recovered based on two consecutive negative NP/OP PCR tests, clearance by a healthcare professional, or resolution of symptoms. In the prospective study, whole blood, serum and a nasopharyngeal or oropharyngeal swab were collected from each participant by mobile phlebotomists. Additional blood draws and questionnaires over an approximately two-month period could optionally be provided by prospective study participants. Blood samples from the prospective study were shipped frozen or at room temperature prior to DNA extraction.

Material: PBMCs or T cells enriched from blood (not recorded which). In this chain, TRBV6-5 is recombined with TRBJ2-7; the central 9 bases match TRBD2. This receptor was obtained from a woman in her twenties or thirties who had recovered from COVID-19. The CDR3 here reads CASRLTSGTTYEQYV. The nucleotides are TGTGCCAGCAGGCTGACTAGCGGAACTACCTACGAGCAGTACGTC.